Presented here are 5 T cell receptor beta chains from one specimen sequenced in a study of STAT5B mutations in CD4+ large granular lymphocyte leukemia. Using immunoSEQ multiplex PCR, the repertoire was profiled, and TCRdb retains in-frame clones only, with some absent. Altogether 30,000 to 40,000 clones are present, about three quarters being singletons, with the ten largest covering approximately 2%. The sample was CD4+ T cells from blood buffy coats. The source of these receptors is a human donor in good health.

This clone was seen once. V and J are TRBV4-1 and TRBJ1-1, with 12 nucleotides matching TRBD1. V lost 1 base and J lost 4; bases outside the gene matches: 4. The CDR3 is made up of 16 amino acids. CDR1 MGHRA and CDR2 YSYEKL come from the germline V gene. This CDR3 reads CASSQAPGQGATEAFF. For the CDR3, the DNA is TGCGCCAGCAGCCAAGCCCCGGGACAGGGGGCCACTGAAGCTTTCTTT.

The chain combines TRBV19 with TRBJ1-3; the D gene is possibly TRBD1 (5 bases). The CDR3 runs to 15 residues. The germline CDR1 and CDR2 sequences are LNHDA and SQIVND (reference sequence). V was cut by 3 bases and J by 4 bases, with 13 bases left in between. DNA for the CDR3: TGTGCCAGTAGTATTTTGAACCAGGGAGGAAACACCATATATTTT. This gives the protein CASSILNQGGNTIYF.

The J gene is TRBJ2-1, the V gene TRBV4-1; D is perhaps TRBD1 (6 bases). Deletions cut 4 bases from V and 0 bases from J, with 13 bases between. The CDR3 is 16 amino acids. Per germline, CDR1 MGHRA and CDR2 YSYEKL. The chain's CDR3 is CASSPPQGNSYNEQFF. The CDR3 nucleotides read TGCGCCAGCAGCCCACCCCAGGGGAACTCCTACAATGAGCAGTTCTTC.

V usage is TRBV10-3 and J usage is TRBJ1-1; TRBD1 matches 10 bases. Germline CDR1 and CDR2: ENHRY and SYGVKD. V was clipped by 10 bases and J by 3 bases; unmatched bases: 2. This CDR3 has 12 residues. CDR3 protein: CATGQGDTEAFF. The CDR3, as DNA: TGTGCCACCGGACAGGGGGACACTGAAGCTTTCTTT.

Written as DNA, the CDR3 is TGCAGCGTTCTTCCAGCGTTTACCTACAATGAGCAGTTCTTC. It yields the protein CSVLPAFTYNEQFF. The rearrangement joins TRBV29-1 to TRBJ2-1; no firm D call. Per germline, CDR1 SQVTM and CDR2 ANQGSEA. Trimming took 5 bases from V and 2 from J, leaving 13 bases between them. The CDR3 runs to 14 residues.